Below, 25 T cell receptor beta chains from the same sample are listed, as sequenced in a study of shared clonotypes between healthy human individuals. The repertoire was sequenced with immunoSEQ multiplex PCR; TCRdb's copy has only in-frame clones and lacks some. The sample lists roughly 500,000 clones; almost 80% were seen once. Sequencing was performed on PBMCs. These receptors originate from a woman aged 40 to 49 in good health. Some clones in this sample may be carry-over from other donors' samples.

CDR3 sequence reads: CASSLRVAQEGYEQYF. CDR3 DNA sequence: TGTGCCAGCAGCTTGAGAGTAGCACAAGAAGGCTACGAGCAGTACTTC. This chain uses TRBV7-2 with TRBJ2-7; the D is unclear. Germline values: CDR1 SGHTA, CDR2 FQGNSA. The CDR3 consists of 16 residues. Trimming took off 3 bases at V and 3 bases at J, with 18 bases between the two ends.

The chain employs TRBV7-8 and TRBJ1-2; D might be TRBD1 (6 bases). The CDR3 has 13 residues. CDR1 is SGHVS and CDR2 is FQNEAQ in the germline V gene. V was shortened by 2 bases and J by 6 bases, with 10 bases between the two germline ends. CDR3 loop: CASSLQGRHGYTF. CDR3 in DNA: TGTGCCAGCAGCTTACAGGGGCGTCATGGCTACACCTTC.

This clone was found many times. The same CDR3 is also encoded by other DNA sequences in this sample. The chain links TRBV9 to TRBJ2-3, with D hard to call. The V gene lost 2 bases and the J gene lost 6 bases, with 4 bases spanning the gap. Germline lookup yields CDR1 SGDLS and CDR2 YYNGEE. CDR3 length: 11 amino acids. CDR3 nucleotides: TGTGCCAGCAGCGTTGGGGATACGCAGTATTTT. It specifies CASSVGDTQYF.

The V and J genes are TRBV30 and TRBJ1-1, with a weak D call TRBD1 (5 bases). The CDR3 runs 16 residues. Trimming removed 4 bases from V and 0 bases from J, with 18 bases in between. The germline V gene has CDR1 GTSNPN and CDR2 SVGIG (reference sequence). The CDR3 sequence is CAWTNLGAGMNTEAFF. The CDR3 DNA reads as TGTGCCTGGACCAACCTCGGGGCAGGGATGAACACTGAAGCTTTCTTT.

This clone came up once. In DNA, the CDR3 is TGCGCCAGCAGCTTGGGACTAGCGATCGGGGAGCTGTTTTTT. Its translation is CASSLGLAIGELFF. The V call is TRBV5-1, the J call TRBJ2-2; TRBD2 aligns across 8 bases. The CDR3 loop spans 14 amino acids. V dropped 0 bases and J dropped 7; count of bases not matched to a gene: 2. The V gene's germline CDR1 is SGHRS and CDR2 YFSETQ.

This sequence joins TRBV10-3 and TRBJ2-1; D gene ambiguous. Germline V CDR1 and CDR2: ENHRY, SYGVKD. The V and J ends lost 0 bases and 0 bases respectively, with 6 bases between them. CDR3 length: 15 amino acids. The DNA for the CDR3 is TGTGCCATCAGTGAGTCCATGGACTCCTACAATGAGCAGTTCTTC. This codes for CAISESMDSYNEQFF.

The chain employs TRBV7-8 and TRBJ2-4; D ambiguous. The CDR3 extends over 15 amino acids. The V gene's germline CDR1 is SGHVS and CDR2 FQNEAQ. Trimming pared 10 bases from V and 0 bases from J, leaving 16 bases between. CDR3 protein: CATRMGPGAKNIQYF. CDR3 bases: TGTGCCACTCGAATGGGCCCCGGAGCCAAAAACATTCAGTACTTC. The full variable domain, its missing parts supplied by reference TRBV7-8 and TRBJ2-4, is GAGVSQSPRYKVAKRGQDVALRCDPISGHVSLFWYQQALGQGPEFLTYFQNEAQLDKSGLPSDRFFAERPEGSVSTLKIQRTQQEDSAVYLCATRMGPGAKNIQYFGAGTRLSVL.

This clone has a handful of counts. The CDR3 protein is CASSFSGTGEGFVNQPQHF. As DNA, the CDR3 is TGTGCCAGCAGTTTCTCCGGGACAGGGGAGGGTTTTGTCAATCAGCCCCAGCATTTT. The rearrangement uses TRBV27 and TRBJ1-5, with 10 bases fitting TRBD1. CDR3 length: 19 residues. Germline V gene data show CDR1 as MNHEY and CDR2 as SMNVEV (reference sequence). V was pared by 3 bases and J by 3 bases, with 14 bases of the junction left unmatched.

There are a few counts of this clone. A much larger clone differs by one base, so this may be a read error. The V and J genes are TRBV7-7 and TRBJ2-7, with 8 bases that match TRBD1. The CDR3 sequence is 14 residues long. The V and J ends lost 1 base and 2 bases, in that order; junction bases with no gene match: 1. Germline loops: CDR1 SSHAT, CDR2 FNYEAQ (reference sequence). The CDR3 region is CASSLGTGTYEQYF. As DNA, the CDR3 is TGTGCCAGCAGCTTAGGGACAGGGACCTACGAGCAGTACTTC. Based on the CDR3 plus reference TRBV7-7 and TRBJ2-7, the full variable domain is GAGVSQSPRYKVTKRGQDVTLRCDPISSHATLYWYQQALGQGPEFLTYFNYEAQPDKSGLPSDRFSAERPEGSISTLTIQRTEQRDSAMYRCASSLGTGTYEQYFGPGTRLTVT.

J is TRBJ2-2 and V is TRBV19; maybe TRBD1 (5 bases). Germline CDR1 and CDR2: LNHDA and SQIVND (reference sequence). The ends were cut back, 0 bases at V and 6 bases at J, with 14 bases in the middle. There are 16 residues in the CDR3. The CDR3 region has the DNA TGTGCCAGTAGTATAGATCGGGCAGGGATTGCCGGGGAGCTGTTTTTT. Its translation is CASSIDRAGIAGELFF.

V and J are TRBV11-1 and TRBJ2-7; D assignment may be TRBD1 or TRBD2 (5 bases each). Trimming pared 1 base from V and 3 bases from J, leaving 10 bases between. The CDR3 has 14 amino acids. Germline values: CDR1 SGHAT, CDR2 FQDESV (reference sequence). The CDR3 here is CASSLVGTSYEQYF. DNA for the CDR3: TGTGCCAGCAGCTTAGTAGGGACCAGCTACGAGCAGTACTTC.

This clone was detected many times. The V and J genes are TRBV6-4 and TRBJ2-1, with D unresolved. CDR3 length equals 14 residues. Germline CDR1 is MRHNA and CDR2 is SNTAGT. V lost 3 bases and J lost 6, with 12 bases in between. The CDR3 spells CASSENESPNEQFF. DNA of the CDR3: TGTGCCAGCAGTGAAAATGAGAGCCCCAATGAGCAGTTCTTC.

The CDR3 sequence is CASSLRRSAQGNQPQHF. Written as DNA, the CDR3 is TGTGCCAGCAGCTTGAGGCGGTCAGCCCAAGGCAATCAGCCCCAGCATTTT. This chain uses TRBV5-6 with TRBJ1-5, with unresolved D. The V gene's germline CDR1 is SGHDT and CDR2 YYEEEE. The germline V and J ends were trimmed by 1 base and 2 bases, with 16 bases remaining between them. The CDR3 covers 17 residues.

The rearrangement links TRBV7-9 to TRBJ2-5; D not resolved. CDR1 and CDR2 (germline): SEHNR, FQNEAQ (reference sequence). The CDR3 runs 14 residues. The V and J ends lost 6 bases and 0 bases respectively, with 11 bases between them. The CDR3 DNA follows: TGTGCCAGCAGTCTTTCACGGTACCAAGAGACCCAGTACTTC. Amino acids: CASSLSRYQETQYF.

The chain has TRBV28 and TRBJ2-7; D may be TRBD1 or TRBD2 (5 bases each). The V end was cut by 3 bases, the J end by 4 bases, with 7 bases between. Germline V gene sequence: CDR1 MDHEN, CDR2 SYDVKM. This CDR3 region has 12 residues. The CDR3: CASSLGDYEQYF. DNA for the CDR3: TGTGCCAGCAGTTTGGGGGATTACGAGCAGTACTTC.

The chain combines TRBV5-1 with TRBJ2-1; TRBD1 matches 8 bases. This CDR3 spans 16 amino acids. Germline V gives CDR1 SGHRS, CDR2 YFSETQ. The trim removed 4 bases at V and 9 bases at J, leaving 15 bases unmatched. The CDR3: CASSGGQGGMEAEQFF. For the CDR3, the DNA is TGCGCCAGCAGCGGCGGACAGGGAGGAATGGAAGCTGAGCAGTTCTTC.

This clone was found once. The chain employs TRBV5-1 and TRBJ2-3, with 11 bases fitting TRBD2. This CDR3 has 16 amino acids. The J segment lost 5 bases and the V segment lost 4 bases, leaving 9 bases of the junction unmatched. Per the germline V gene, CDR1 is SGHRS and CDR2 is YFSETQ. In DNA, the CDR3 is TGCGCCAGCAGCCCGGGACTAGCGGAGACGGGAGATACGCAGTATTTT. Its translation: CASSPGLAETGDTQYF.

The chain combines TRBV15 with TRBJ1-1; D is ambiguous. This CDR3 comprises 15 residues. The germline V gene has CDR1 LNHNV and CDR2 YYDKDF (reference sequence). The ends were cut back, 5 bases at V and 0 bases at J, with 13 bases in the middle. The CDR3 is CATSGRLSMNTEAFF. The CDR3 region has the DNA TGTGCCACCAGCGGTAGACTCTCTATGAACACTGAAGCTTTCTTT.

V is TRBV10-3 and J is TRBJ1-2; D is ambiguous. Germline V lookup: CDR1 ENHRY, CDR2 SYGVKD. This CDR3 comprises 14 residues. Trimming cost V 4 bases and J 2 bases, with 11 bases left between them. The chain's CDR3 is CAISVEILNYGYTF. CDR3 bases: TGTGCCATCAGTGTAGAGATTTTGAACTATGGCTACACCTTC.

In the case of this clone: This likely traces to a read error, being one base from a far larger clone. This chain uses TRBV15 with TRBJ1-1; tentatively, D is TRBD1 (5 bases). CDR1 is LNHNV and CDR2 is YYDKDF in the germline V gene (reference sequence). There are 15 residues in the CDR3. The CDR3 loop is CATGRVGARNTEAFF. Written as DNA, the CDR3 is TGTGCCACCGGCAGAGTAGGGGCTAGGAACACTGAAGCTTTCTTT.

V usage is TRBV6-5 and J usage is TRBJ2-7; tentatively, D is TRBD2 (6 bases). CDR3 length: 14 amino acids. In germline, CDR1 is MNHEY, CDR2 SVGAGI. V was clipped by 6 bases and J by 4 bases, with 16 bases between them. CDR3 loop: CASSQSGSRYEQYF. The CDR3 DNA reads TGTGCCAGCAGCCAGAGCGGGTCCAGGTACGAGCAGTACTTC.

The CDR3 coding sequence is TGTGCCAGCGGTGGACTAGCGGGAACCGAGCAGTACTTC. Translating it yields CASGGLAGTEQYF. This rearrangement joins TRBV7-2 to TRBJ2-7; 12 nucleotides align to TRBD2. CDR3 length: 13 residues. Trimming removed 8 bases from V and 6 bases from J; junction bases left unmatched: 5. Germline CDR1 SGHTA, CDR2 FQGNSA.

The chain joins TRBV19 to TRBJ1-2, with D maybe TRBD1 (5 bases). Per germline, CDR1 LNHDA and CDR2 SQIVND (reference sequence). CDR3 size: 14 residues. Trimming left V 3 bases short and J 5 bases short, with 13 bases between. CDR3 DNA: TGTGCCAGTAGTATTCTGACAGTGCCGTATGGCTACACCTTC. This sequence encodes CASSILTVPYGYTF.

This clone was counted ten times or more. This chain uses TRBV19 with TRBJ1-5; 8 bases fit TRBD1. The CDR3 loop spans 13 amino acids. V gave up 8 bases and J gave up 6 bases; unmatched junction bases: 6. The V gene's germline CDR1 is LNHDA and CDR2 SQIVND (reference sequence). Written as DNA, the CDR3 is TGTGCCAGTCGCACAGGGGGGATTCAGCCCCAGCATTTT. Protein product: CASRTGGIQPQHF.

The rearrangement joins TRBV19 to TRBJ2-1, with D perhaps matching TRBD2 (6 bases). Germline CDR1 reads LNHDA; CDR2 reads SQIVND (reference sequence). Trimming pared 1 base from V and 6 bases from J, leaving 13 bases between. The CDR3 covers 15 residues. This CDR3 is CASSIGAGLGNEQFF. The CDR3, as DNA: TGTGCCAGTAGTATAGGGGCGGGACTGGGCAATGAGCAGTTCTTC.